This T cell receptor beta chain stems from a study of human T cells and chemical hapten exposure. Study-level points and caveats: The immune response of these alopecia patients might not match healthy individuals'.

TCRdb analysed the RACE reads with MiXCR anew, one entry per CDR3 protein. The table has fewer than 200,000 distinct CDR3 sequences, under 35% seen once. The CDR3 is 15 residues long. Losses at the gene ends were 3 bases for V and 4 bases for J; bases not matched to a gene: 7. The germline gives CDR1 SGHTA, CDR2 FQGNSA. This clonotype appeared a few times. The antigen remains unidentified. Regarding time point: pre-sensitization, week 0. Sample treatment: therapeutic diphenylcyclopropenone sensitization with weekly scalp DPC. People who gave samples had alopecia, were 18 to 70 years old, and were suitable for DPC.

The chain couples TRBV7-2 to TRBJ2-3; 7 bases are shared with TRBD2. The source material was whole blood, sampled in connection with sensitization to the hapten diphenylcyclopropenone (DPC). The TCR was taken from a woman in her 30s with alopecia areata. Some clones in this sample may be carry-over from other donors' samples. CDR3 nucleotides: TGTGCCAGCAGCTTTTTAGGACTAGAAGCAGATACGCAGTATTTT. The encoded protein is CASSFLGLEADTQYF.